The present TCR beta chain was sequenced within a study of T cell responses to AZD1222 COVID-19 vaccine. The table came from immunoSEQ multiplex PCR; TCRdb's copy has only in-frame clones and leaves some out. The table records 75,000 to 100,000 clones, around 90% of them present only once. V was trimmed by 1 base and J by 2 bases, leaving 11 bases between them. CDR1 is MNHEY, CDR2 SMNVEV, per germline (reference sequence). The CDR3 contains 15 residues. This TCR was recovered from an adult in good health. This chain uses TRBV27 with TRBJ1-2; tentatively, D is TRBD1 (5 bases). The sequencing used peripheral blood, collected on day 0 of AZD1222 vaccination. The DNA of the CDR3 is TGTGCCAGCAGTTTATTTGAGGGACCCAACTATGGCTACACCTTC. It codes for CASSLFEGPNYGYTF.